These 2 T cell receptor beta chains came from one sample sequenced in a study of regulatory T cells in long-lasting Graves disease (dated by TCRdb to the early 2020s). The time point label, read with the paper, signifies: newly diagnosed GD, antithyroid drugs for less than 3 months. For both TCR sequencing and RNA sequencing, RNA was extracted from PBMCs in TRIzol. Preparation of the library involved multiplex PCR. The sequencing machine was an Illumina HiSeq 4000. TCR beta libraries were built with iRepertoire HTBI primers and Arm-PCR amplification of CDR3 regions. The public reads were reprocessed in TCRdb via fastp at Q25 and MiXCR, keeping in-frame beta chains. Identical CDR3 protein sequences are pooled into one entry, listed with their most common genes and DNA. Counted in this sample were approximately 390,000 distinct CDR3 sequences; 15% to 20% of them appeared once. Together, the top ten hold just over 20% of the sample.

The sample was also reused in another study, on T cells in Graves' hyperthyroidism and ophthalmopathy.

Sequencing used peripheral blood mononuclear cells (PBMCs), obtained at new diagnosis, from a patient treated with antithyroid drugs. The receptor source for this set is a woman aged 18-35 years with Graves disease. Donor details come from another sample of the same person, matched by shared clones.

J is TRBJ2-7 and V is TRBV3-1, with 14 positions matching TRBD2. CDR3 length equals 18 residues. V lost 5 bases to trimming and J lost 0 bases; unmatched junction nucleotides: 9. The germline gives CDR1 LGHDT, CDR2 YNNKEL (reference sequence). The CDR3 is CASSTETSGGVSSYEQYF. CDR3 DNA sequence: TGTGCCAGCAGCACCGAGACTAGCGGGGGGGTCAGCTCCTACGAGCAGTACTTC.

The chain couples TRBV27 to TRBJ1-2; D is unresolved. The CDR3 runs to 13 residues. The germline V and J ends were trimmed by 5 bases and 8 bases, with 15 bases remaining between them. Per germline, CDR1 MNHEY and CDR2 SMNVEV (reference sequence). The DNA of the CDR3 is TGTGCCAGCAGTCCGGGCTCCACCTCCGGCTACACCTTC. Translating it yields CASSPGSTSGYTF.